These T cell receptor beta chains were read from a single sample in a study of response to subunit inactivated influenza vaccine. TCRdb itself ran the RT-PCR reads through MiXCR, one entry per CDR3 protein. This sample yields 700,000 to 900,000 distinct CDR3 sequences, of which 21% are seen a single time; 10% to 13% belongs to the top ten. The material sequenced was PBMCs from blood, taken roughly 5 days after vaccination. The receptors stem from a man in his fifties who received an inactivated influenza vaccine. The CDR3 runs from the conserved cysteine through the conserved F or W. D genes are given only for firm matches.

.	TRBV10-3	TRBJ2-3	CAIKVGVTDTQYF
TRBD2	TRBV11-2	TRBJ2-1	CASSFSTSGPNNEQFF
.	TRBV5-1	TRBJ2-7	CASSSPEGREQYF
.	TRBV7-9	TRBJ2-1	CASSFRYNEQFF
TRBD1	TRBV5-1	TRBJ2-3	CASSLVGRGRTDTQYF
.	TRBV11-2	TRBJ2-1	CASSFRSYGDNEQFF
TRBD1	TRBV12-3/TRBV12-4	TRBJ2-6	CASSKGQNFGANVLTF
TRBD1	TRBV12-3/TRBV12-4	TRBJ2-3	CASSFSTGGVLDTQYF
.	TRBV14	TRBJ2-5	CASSQVVRGTQYF
TRBD2	TRBV7-2	TRBJ2-1	CASSIPFSGRQFF
.	TRBV7-2	TRBJ1-1	CASSPGGNEAFF
.	TRBV6-2/TRBV6-3	TRBJ2-5	CASSYSAGTYQETQYF
TRBD2	TRBV7-2	TRBJ2-5	CASSLKLAGATQYF
.	TRBV20-1	TRBJ1-2	CSAASQANYGYTF
TRBD1	TRBV4-3	TRBJ2-1	CASSPLIGGQVGNEQFF
.	TRBV6-5	TRBJ2-4	CASSYSEGVVKNIQYF
TRBD1	TRBV6-5	TRBJ2-1	CARGPRGRMDEQFF
TRBD2	TRBV5-4	TRBJ2-1	CASSVGTSGTYNEQFF
.	TRBV3-1	TRBJ2-6	CASSQGVTRANVLTF
TRBD2	TRBV28	TRBJ2-1	CASSTRLAGLGPFF
.	TRBV7-2	TRBJ2-3	CASSPPANTDTQYF
TRBD1	TRBV5-1	TRBJ2-7	CASSRRTGASSYEQYF
TRBD2	TRBV6-2/TRBV6-3	TRBJ2-5	CASRRGGLAGNQETQYF
TRBD1	TRBV19	TRBJ2-7	CASSDRDRSYEQYF
.	TRBV6-2/TRBV6-3	TRBJ1-6	CASSYKWRRSSYNSPLHF
TRBD2	TRBV18	TRBJ2-7	CASSLATSGGPSSYEQYF
.	TRBV28	TRBJ2-1	CASSSFRGGFF
TRBD2	TRBV4-2	TRBJ2-3	CASSHGGLAGLGADTQYF
.	TRBV6-1	TRBJ1-1	CASSVAGWAFF
.	TRBV20-1	TRBJ2-1	CSAFPGPSSYNEQFF
.	TRBV20-1	TRBJ2-1	CSASGTAHGEQFF
TRBD1	TRBV20-1	TRBJ2-2	CSAKQGANTGELFF
TRBD2	TRBV18	TRBJ2-7	CASSPEREGMWEQYF
TRBD2	TRBV27	TRBJ2-1	CASSFIRTSGGNEQFF
TRBD1	TRBV7-9	TRBJ1-3	CASRLTGYSGNTIYF
.	TRBV5-5	TRBJ1-2	CASNRDNSLYGYTF
TRBD2	TRBV6-2/TRBV6-3	TRBJ2-5	CASSSVFGGETQYF
TRBD1	TRBV20-1	TRBJ2-7	CSARSIGGPPYEQYF
.	TRBV12-3/TRBV12-4	TRBJ2-2	CASLDGTPNTGELFF
.	TRBV6-5	TRBJ2-7	CASSYSTGGTSYEQYF
TRBD2	TRBV6-2/TRBV6-3	TRBJ2-5	CASSYSREGWKTQYF